A single sample gave rise to the 12 T cell receptor beta chains below, sequenced in a study of control samples from healthy donors and cancer patients. Here immunoSEQ multiplex PCR was the method, and the copy in TCRdb shows in-frame clones only, minus some. Of roughly 190,000 clones listed, around 91% are singletons. Material for sequencing was blood. The source of these receptors is a woman younger than 45 in good health.

The chain combines TRBV2 with TRBJ1-6; D is unresolved. The CDR3 has 14 residues. Germline-derived CDR1 and CDR2 are SNHLY and FYNNEI. V was clipped by 4 bases and J by 0 bases, with 4 bases between them. CDR3 residues: CASSGDSYNSPLHF. In DNA, the CDR3 is TGTGCCAGCAGTGGAGACTCCTATAATTCACCCCTCCACTTT.

The chain links TRBV25-1 to TRBJ1-1; 8 nucleotides line up with TRBD1. The CDR3 is 15 residues long. The germline CDR1 and CDR2 sequences are MGHDK and SYGVNS. V lost 7 bases, J lost 5 bases, and 12 bases stayed unmatched. CDR3 in DNA: TGTGCCAGCACCGCCCCGACAGGGGCGGAGACTGAAGCTTTCTTT. Protein product: CASTAPTGAETEAFF.

The rearrangement uses TRBV7-2 and TRBJ2-7; 9 bases map to TRBD1. The CDR3 spans 13 residues. Germline values: CDR1 SGHTA, CDR2 FQGNSA. V trimming: 4 bases; J trimming: 4 bases; junction bases outside the gene matches: 2. The CDR3 DNA reads TGTGCCAGCAGCTCGGACAGGGGATACGAGCAGTACTTC. Translation: CASSSDRGYEQYF.

To note about this clone: Other DNA sequences from this sample encode an identical CDR3 as well. This chain connects TRBV6-5 to TRBJ1-2; D gene ambiguous. The V gene's germline CDR1 is MNHEY and CDR2 SVGAGI. V lost 6 bases and J 4 bases, leaving 15 bases between the germline ends. The CDR3 sequence is 14 residues long. CDR3 DNA: TGTGCCAGCAGCAACAAGGGCCCCCCCTATGGCTACACCTTC. Its protein product is CASSNKGPPYGYTF.

To note about this clone: Relative to the germline gene, one junction end is altered; a read error may explain this. The V gene is TRBV7-7, the J gene TRBJ2-1, with 9 nucleotides matching TRBD2. There are 14 residues in the CDR3. Germline assignment: CDR1 SSHAT and CDR2 FNYEAQ (reference sequence). CDR3 sequence: CASSLGGREYEQFF. CDR3 nucleotides: TGTGCTAGCAGCTTGGGCGGGAGGGAATATGAGCAGTTCTTC.

V usage is TRBV7-9 and J usage is TRBJ2-1; tentative D call: TRBD1 (5 bases). V dropped 2 bases and J dropped 6 bases, with 8 bases sitting between them. CDR1 is SEHNR and CDR2 is FQNEAQ in the germline V gene (reference sequence). The length of the CDR3 is 13 residues. The CDR3 bases are TGTGCCAGCAGCTTACAGGGTTTCAATGAGCAGTTCTTC. Protein product: CASSLQGFNEQFF. Drawing the rest from reference TRBV7-9 and TRBJ2-1, the complete variable domain is DTGVSQNPRHKITKRGQNVTFRCDPISEHNRLYWYRQTLGQGPEFLTYFQNEAQLEKSRLLSDRFSAERPKGSFSTLEIQRTEQGDSAMYLCASSLQGFNEQFFGPGTRLTVL.

The chain has TRBV6-2 or TRBV6-3 and TRBJ1-2, with 12 bases fitting TRBD1. Germline-derived CDR1 and CDR2 are MNHEY and SVGEGT. CDR3 length: 15 residues. After removal of 2 bases from V and 7 bases from J, the junction contained 5 bases not matched to a gene. The CDR3 reads CASSYPGTGGFGYTF. The CDR3 DNA reads TGTGCCAGCAGTTACCCAGGGACAGGGGGCTTTGGCTACACCTTC.

This clone was detected only once. This chain connects TRBV6-5 to TRBJ1-1, with TRBD1 as a possible D gene (6 bases). Trimming cost V 5 bases and J 7 bases, with 14 bases left between them. CDR3 length: 13 residues. Germline CDR1 and CDR2: MNHEY and SVGAGI. The CDR3 DNA sequence: TGTGCCAGCAGTCCGACAGGAGGGGGTGAAGCTTTCTTT. Its translation is CASSPTGGGEAFF.

CDR3 in DNA: TGTGCCAGCAGTTACGGGTCCTACGGGGGGGCCCAGTACTTC. Its translation is CASSYGSYGGAQYF. This chain uses TRBV6-2 or TRBV6-3 with TRBJ2-5; 8 nucleotides line up with TRBD2. CDR3 length: 14 residues. V lost 2 bases to trimming and J lost 9 bases; unmatched junction nucleotides: 8. The germline V gene encodes CDR1 MNHEY and CDR2 SVGEGT.

The chain employs TRBV7-9 and TRBJ1-1; the D gene is possibly TRBD1 (6 bases). CDR1 and CDR2 (germline): SEHNR, FQNEAQ (reference sequence). V lost 5 bases to trimming and J lost 1 base, with 11 bases between them. The CDR3 extends over 14 amino acids. The CDR3 is CASSPPGQNTEAFF. CDR3 DNA: TGTGCCAGCAGCCCACCGGGACAGAACACTGAAGCTTTCTTT. Full variable domain (remainder filled in from reference TRBV7-9 and TRBJ1-1): DTGVSQNPRHKITKRGQNVTFRCDPISEHNRLYWYRQTLGQGPEFLTYFQNEAQLEKSRLLSDRFSAERPKGSFSTLEIQRTEQGDSAMYLCASSPPGQNTEAFFGQGTRLTVV.

The chain combines TRBV27 with TRBJ2-2, with D tentatively TRBD2 (6 bases). Germline CDR1 is MNHEY and CDR2 is SMNVEV (reference sequence). The CDR3 is 16 residues long. V was shortened by 1 base and J by 4 bases, with 13 bases between the two germline ends. The CDR3 sequence: CASSLLGGSLTGELFF. The CDR3 region has the DNA TGTGCCAGCAGTTTATTGGGGGGTTCCCTCACCGGGGAGCTGTTTTTT.

The chain joins TRBV27 to TRBJ1-2; TRBD1 matches at 8 bases. The CDR3 spans 13 residues. CDR1 and CDR2 from the germline V gene are MNHEY and SMNVEV (reference sequence). Trimming cost V 7 bases and J 4 bases; bases outside gene matches: 5. The chain's CDR3 is CASKSGQGYGYTF. The CDR3 DNA follows: TGTGCCAGCAAGAGCGGACAGGGCTATGGCTACACCTTC.